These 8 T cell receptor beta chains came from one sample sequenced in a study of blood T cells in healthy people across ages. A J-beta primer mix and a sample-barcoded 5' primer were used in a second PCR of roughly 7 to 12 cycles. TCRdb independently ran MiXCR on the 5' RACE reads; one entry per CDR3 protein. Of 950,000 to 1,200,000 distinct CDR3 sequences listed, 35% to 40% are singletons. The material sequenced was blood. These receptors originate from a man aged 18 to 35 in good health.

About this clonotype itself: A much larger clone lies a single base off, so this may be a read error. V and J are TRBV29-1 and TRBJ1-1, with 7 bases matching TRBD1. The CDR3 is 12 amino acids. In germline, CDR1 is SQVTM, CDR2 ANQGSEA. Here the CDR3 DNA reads TGCAGAGAGGGACAGCTGAACACTGAAGTTTTCTTT. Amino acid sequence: CREGQLNTEVFF.

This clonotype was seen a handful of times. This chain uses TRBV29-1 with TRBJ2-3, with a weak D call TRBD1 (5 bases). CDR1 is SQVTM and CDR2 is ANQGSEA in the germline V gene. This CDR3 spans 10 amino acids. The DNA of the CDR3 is TGCGGTGCAAGGGGAGATACGCAGTATTTT. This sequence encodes CGARGDTQYF.

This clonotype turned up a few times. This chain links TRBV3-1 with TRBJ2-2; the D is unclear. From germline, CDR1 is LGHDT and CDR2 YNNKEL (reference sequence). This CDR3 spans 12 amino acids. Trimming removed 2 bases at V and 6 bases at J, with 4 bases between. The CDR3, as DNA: TGTGCCAGCAGCCAAACCGCCGGGGAGCTGTTTTTT. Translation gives CASSQTAGELFF.

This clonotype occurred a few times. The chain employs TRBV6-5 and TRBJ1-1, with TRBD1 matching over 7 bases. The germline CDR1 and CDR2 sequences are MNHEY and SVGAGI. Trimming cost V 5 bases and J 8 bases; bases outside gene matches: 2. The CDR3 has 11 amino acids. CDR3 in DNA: TGTGCCAGCAGTAAGGGGGCAGAAGCTTTCTTT. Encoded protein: CASSKGAEAFF.

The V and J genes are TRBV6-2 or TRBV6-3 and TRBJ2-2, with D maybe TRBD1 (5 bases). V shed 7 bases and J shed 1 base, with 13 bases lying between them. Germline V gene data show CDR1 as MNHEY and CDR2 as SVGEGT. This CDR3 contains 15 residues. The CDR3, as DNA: TGTGCCAGCATTCCAGGGCTAGGGAACACCGGGGAGCTGTTTTTT. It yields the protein CASIPGLGNTGELFF.

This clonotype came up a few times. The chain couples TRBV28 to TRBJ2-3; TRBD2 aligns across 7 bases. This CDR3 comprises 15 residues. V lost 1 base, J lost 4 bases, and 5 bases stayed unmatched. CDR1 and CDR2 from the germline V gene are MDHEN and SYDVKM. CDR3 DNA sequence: TGTGCCAGCAGTTTATACGCGGGAGAGGCAGATACGCAGTATTTT. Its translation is CASSLYAGEADTQYF.

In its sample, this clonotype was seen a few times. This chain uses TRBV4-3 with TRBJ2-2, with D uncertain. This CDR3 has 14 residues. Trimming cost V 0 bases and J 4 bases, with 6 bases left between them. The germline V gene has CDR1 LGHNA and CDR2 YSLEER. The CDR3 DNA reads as TGCGCCAGCAGCCAAGATCAGGTCACCGGGGAGCTGTTTTTT. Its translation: CASSQDQVTGELFF.

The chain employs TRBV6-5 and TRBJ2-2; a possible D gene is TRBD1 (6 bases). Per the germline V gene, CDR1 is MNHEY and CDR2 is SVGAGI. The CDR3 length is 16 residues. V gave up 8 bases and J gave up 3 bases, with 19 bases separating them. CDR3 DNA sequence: TGTGCCAGCGGCCCGGCCAGGGGCCCCTACACCGGGGAGCTGTTTTTT. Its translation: CASGPARGPYTGELFF.